This T cell receptor beta chain was obtained from a study of CD8+CD57+ T cells in acquired aplastic anemia. In the study overall: Recorded DNA amounts for sorted CD4+ and CD8+ cells had an average of around 3.5 ug.

The V end lost 3 bases, the J end lost 10 bases, and 10 bases lay between the germline ends. The CDR3 spans 13 residues. Germline V gene lookup returns CDR1 SNHLY and CDR2 FYNNEI. Profiles of TCR beta VDJ and CDR3 were generated from a genomic DNA template. TCRdb redid the calling of the reads with MiXCR, one entry per CDR3 protein. The sample yields 310,000 or so distinct CDR3 sequences, around three fifths seen once. Patients picked for sequencing had shown CD8+CD57+ cell expansion detected by flow cytometry. In all patients, the disease was severe acquired aplastic anemia. At blood sampling, none of the patients had yet received therapy.

The receptor comes from a human donor with aplastic anemia. Source material: sorted CD4+, CD8+, or CD8+CD57+ T cells (not recorded which) from PBMCs. The chain has TRBV2 and TRBJ1-6; D unclear. CDR3: CASSETFQSPLHF. The CDR3 nucleotides read TGTGCCAGCAGTGAGACTTTTCAATCACCCCTCCACTTT.